The clone carrying this T cell receptor (beta chain) was counted only a few times. Its antigen is not identified. The data derive from a study of T cells in Graves' hyperthyroidism and ophthalmopathy. The ends lost 2 bases at V and 6 bases at J; junction bases unmatched: 9. From germline, CDR1 is SEHNR and CDR2 FQNEAQ (reference sequence). The CDR3 is 15 amino acids. RNA transcripts yielded amplified TCR beta CDR3 regions. Carried out on the TCR CDR3, a first-round RT-PCR used the HTBI primer set. TCRdb analysed the multiplex PCR reads with MiXCR anew, one entry per CDR3 protein. Altogether 500,000 or so distinct CDR3 sequences are present, 15% to 20% being singletons, with the ten largest covering 25% to 35%. Study-level findings and limits: In the blood, most expanded thyroid clonotypes above 0.001 appeared as well.

Ophthalmopathy cases met thresholds of Clinical Activity Score at least 3, NOSPECS grade at least 4 and duration under 3 months. Investigators excluded patients with uncontrolled infection, other autoimmune disease, pregnancy or lactation. The sequenced material came from blood. The clonotype was recovered from a young woman with Graves' ophthalmopathy. The chain carries TRBV7-9 and TRBJ1-2; 7 positions match TRBD1. In DNA form, the CDR3 reads TGTGCCAGCAGCTTATCCCAGGGGGTCCGGGATGGCTACACCTTC. Protein sequence: CASSLSQGVRDGYTF.